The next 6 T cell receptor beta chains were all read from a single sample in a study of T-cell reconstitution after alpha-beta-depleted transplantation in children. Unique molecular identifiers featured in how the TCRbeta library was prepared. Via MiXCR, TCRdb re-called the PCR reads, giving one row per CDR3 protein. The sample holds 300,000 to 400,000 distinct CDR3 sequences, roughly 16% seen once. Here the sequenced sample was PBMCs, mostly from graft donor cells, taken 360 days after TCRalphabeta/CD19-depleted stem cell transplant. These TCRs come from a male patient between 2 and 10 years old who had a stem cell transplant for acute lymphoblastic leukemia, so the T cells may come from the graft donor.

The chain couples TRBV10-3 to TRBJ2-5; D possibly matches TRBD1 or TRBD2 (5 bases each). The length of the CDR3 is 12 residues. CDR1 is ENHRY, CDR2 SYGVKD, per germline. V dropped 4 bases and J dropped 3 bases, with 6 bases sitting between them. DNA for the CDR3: TGTGCCATCAGTGGAGGGGAAGAGACCCAGTACTTC. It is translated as CAISGGEETQYF.

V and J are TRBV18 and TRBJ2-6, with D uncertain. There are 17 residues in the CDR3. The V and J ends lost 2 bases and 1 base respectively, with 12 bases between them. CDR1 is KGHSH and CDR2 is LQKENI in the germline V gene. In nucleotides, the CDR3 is TGTGCCAGCTCACCATTCCTAGAGCTATCTGGGGCCAACGTCCTGACTTTC. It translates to CASSPFLELSGANVLTF.

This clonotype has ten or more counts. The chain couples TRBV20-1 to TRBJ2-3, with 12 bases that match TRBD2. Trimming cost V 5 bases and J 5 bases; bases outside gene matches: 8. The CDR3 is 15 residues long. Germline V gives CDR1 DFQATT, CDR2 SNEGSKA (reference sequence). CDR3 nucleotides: TGCAGTGCTTGCAAGACTAGCGGGAGAGGAGATACGCAGTATTTT. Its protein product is CSACKTSGRGDTQYF.

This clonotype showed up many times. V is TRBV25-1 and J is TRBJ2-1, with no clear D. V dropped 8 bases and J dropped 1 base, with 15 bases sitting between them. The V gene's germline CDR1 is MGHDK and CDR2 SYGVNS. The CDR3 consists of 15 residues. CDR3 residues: CASRSDSSSYNEQFF. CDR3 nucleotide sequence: TGTGCCAGCCGTTCTGACTCTTCGTCCTACAATGAGCAGTTCTTC.

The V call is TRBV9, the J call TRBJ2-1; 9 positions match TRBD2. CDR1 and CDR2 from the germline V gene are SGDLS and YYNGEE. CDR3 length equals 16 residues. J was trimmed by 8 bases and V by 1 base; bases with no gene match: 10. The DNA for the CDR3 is TGTGCCAGCAGCGTATGGGCGGGAGGGAGTACTGATGAGCAGTTCTTC. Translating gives CASSVWAGGSTDEQFF.

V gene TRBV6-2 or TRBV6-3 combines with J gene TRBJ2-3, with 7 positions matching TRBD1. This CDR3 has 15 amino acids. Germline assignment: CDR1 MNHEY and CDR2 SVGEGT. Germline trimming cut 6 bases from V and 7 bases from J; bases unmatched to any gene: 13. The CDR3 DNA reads TGTGCCAGCAGCGCCCCGCAGGGGGTTCGTTATACGCAGTATTTT. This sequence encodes CASSAPQGVRYTQYF.